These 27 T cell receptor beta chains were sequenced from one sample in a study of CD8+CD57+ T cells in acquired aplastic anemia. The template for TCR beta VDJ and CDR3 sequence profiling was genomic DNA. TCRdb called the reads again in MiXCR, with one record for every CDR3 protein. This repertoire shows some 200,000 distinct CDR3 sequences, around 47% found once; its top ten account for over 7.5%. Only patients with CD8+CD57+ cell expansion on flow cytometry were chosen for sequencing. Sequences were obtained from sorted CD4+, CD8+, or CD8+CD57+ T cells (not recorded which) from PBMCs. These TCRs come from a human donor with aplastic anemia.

The CDR3 coding sequence is TGCAGTGCTCACAGGGGGGGCACTGAAGCTTTCTTT. Its translation: CSAHRGGTEAFF. The V call is TRBV20-1, the J call TRBJ1-1; 8 bases fit TRBD1. Germline V gene lookup returns CDR1 DFQATT and CDR2 SNEGSKA (reference sequence). Trimming at V came to 5 bases and at J to 4 bases, leaving 3 bases not matched to a gene. CDR3 size: 12 residues.

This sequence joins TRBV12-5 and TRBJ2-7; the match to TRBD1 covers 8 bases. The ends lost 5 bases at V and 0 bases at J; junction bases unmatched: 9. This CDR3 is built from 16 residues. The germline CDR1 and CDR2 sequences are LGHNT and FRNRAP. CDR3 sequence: CASGQPRDRISYEQYF. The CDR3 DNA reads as TGTGCTAGTGGTCAGCCCCGGGACAGGATCTCCTACGAGCAGTACTTC.

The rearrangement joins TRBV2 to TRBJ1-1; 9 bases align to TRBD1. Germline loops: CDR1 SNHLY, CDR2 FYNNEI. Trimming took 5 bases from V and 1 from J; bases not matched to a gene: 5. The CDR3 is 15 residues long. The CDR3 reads CASSYSDRGNTEAFF. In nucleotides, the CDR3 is TGTGCCAGCAGTTACTCGGACAGGGGGAACACTGAAGCTTTCTTT.

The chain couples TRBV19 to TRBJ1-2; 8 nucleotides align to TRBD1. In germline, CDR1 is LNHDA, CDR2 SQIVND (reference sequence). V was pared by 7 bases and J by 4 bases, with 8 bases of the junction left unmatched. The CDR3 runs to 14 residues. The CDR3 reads CASTRQGSSYGYTF. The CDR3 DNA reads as TGTGCCAGTACCAGACAGGGGTCTAGCTATGGCTACACCTTC.

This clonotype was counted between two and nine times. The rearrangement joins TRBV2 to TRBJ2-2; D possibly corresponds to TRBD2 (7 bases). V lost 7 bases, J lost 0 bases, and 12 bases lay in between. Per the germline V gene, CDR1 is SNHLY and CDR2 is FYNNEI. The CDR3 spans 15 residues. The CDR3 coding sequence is TGTGCCAGCACCAAGGGGGGGGCGAACACCGGGGAGCTGTTTTTT. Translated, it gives CASTKGGANTGELFF.

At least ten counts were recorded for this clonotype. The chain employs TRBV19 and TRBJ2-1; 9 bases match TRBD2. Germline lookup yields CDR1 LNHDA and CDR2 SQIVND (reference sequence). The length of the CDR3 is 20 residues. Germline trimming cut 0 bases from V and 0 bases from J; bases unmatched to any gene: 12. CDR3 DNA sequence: TGTGCCAGTAGTATAGACGGCGGGAGGGCCATGCAGAGCTCCTACAATGAGCAGTTCTTC. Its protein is CASSIDGGRAMQSSYNEQFF.

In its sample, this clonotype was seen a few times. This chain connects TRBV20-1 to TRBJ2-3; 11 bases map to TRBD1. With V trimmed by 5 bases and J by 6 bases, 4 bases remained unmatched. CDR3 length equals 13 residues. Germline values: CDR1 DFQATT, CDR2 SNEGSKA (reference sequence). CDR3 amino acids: CSAGQGARDTQYF. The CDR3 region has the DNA TGCAGTGCTGGACAGGGGGCGAGGGATACGCAGTATTTT.

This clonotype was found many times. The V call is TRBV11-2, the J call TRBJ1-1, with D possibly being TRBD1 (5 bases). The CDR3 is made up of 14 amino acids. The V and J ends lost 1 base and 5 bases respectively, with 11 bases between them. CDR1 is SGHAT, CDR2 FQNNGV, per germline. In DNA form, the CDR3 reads TGTGCCAGCAGCTTAGGGGGACCCCAAACTGAAGCTTTCTTT. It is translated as CASSLGGPQTEAFF.

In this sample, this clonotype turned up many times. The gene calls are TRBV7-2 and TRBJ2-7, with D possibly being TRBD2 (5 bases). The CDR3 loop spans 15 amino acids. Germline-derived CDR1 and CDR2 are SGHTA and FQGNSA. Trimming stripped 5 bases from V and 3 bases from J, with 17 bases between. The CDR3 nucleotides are TGTGCCAGCAGCCCTAGGATAGAGGGTGGCTACGAGCAGTACTTC. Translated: CASSPRIEGGYEQYF.

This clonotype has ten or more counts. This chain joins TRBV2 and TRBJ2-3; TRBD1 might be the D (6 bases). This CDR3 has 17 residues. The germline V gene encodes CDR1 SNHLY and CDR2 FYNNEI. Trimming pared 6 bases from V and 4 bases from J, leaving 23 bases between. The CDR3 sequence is CASRNFLPGVLADTQYF. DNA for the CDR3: TGTGCCAGCAGGAACTTTTTACCAGGGGTTTTGGCAGATACGCAGTATTTT.

This CDR3 reads CATSAHPQGNNQPQHF. The CDR3 nucleotides read TGTGCCACCAGCGCCCACCCCCAGGGAAACAATCAGCCCCAGCATTTT. The gene calls are TRBV15 and TRBJ1-5; perhaps TRBD1 as D (5 bases). The CDR3 consists of 16 residues. Germline-derived CDR1 and CDR2 are LNHNV and YYDKDF (reference sequence). Trimming pared 5 bases from V and 3 bases from J, leaving 17 bases between.

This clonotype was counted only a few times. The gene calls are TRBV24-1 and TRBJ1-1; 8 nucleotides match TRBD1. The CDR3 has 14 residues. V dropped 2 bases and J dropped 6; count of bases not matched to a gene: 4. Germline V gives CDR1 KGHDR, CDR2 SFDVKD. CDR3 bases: TGTGCCACCAGTGATTCAGGGGGCTGGGCTGAAGCTTTCTTT. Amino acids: CATSDSGGWAEAFF.

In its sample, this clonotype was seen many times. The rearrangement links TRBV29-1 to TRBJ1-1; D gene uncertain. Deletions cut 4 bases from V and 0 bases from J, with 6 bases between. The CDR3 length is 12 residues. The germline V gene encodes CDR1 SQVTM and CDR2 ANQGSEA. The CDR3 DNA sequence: TGCAGCGTTGCCATCATGAACACTGAAGCTTTCTTT. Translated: CSVAIMNTEAFF.

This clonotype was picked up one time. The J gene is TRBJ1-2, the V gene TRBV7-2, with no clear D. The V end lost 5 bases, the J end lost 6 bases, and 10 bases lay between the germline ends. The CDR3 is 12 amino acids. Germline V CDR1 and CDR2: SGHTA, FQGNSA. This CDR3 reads CASSLMGNGYTF. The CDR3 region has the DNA TGTGCCAGCAGCCTTATGGGGAATGGCTACACCTTC. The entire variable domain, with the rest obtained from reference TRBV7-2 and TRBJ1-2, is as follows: GAGVSQSPSNKVTEKGKDVELRCDPISGHTALYWYRQSLGQGLEFLIYFQGNSAPDKSGLPSDRFSAERTGGSVSTLTIQRTQQEDSAVYLCASSLMGNGYTFGSGTRLTVV.

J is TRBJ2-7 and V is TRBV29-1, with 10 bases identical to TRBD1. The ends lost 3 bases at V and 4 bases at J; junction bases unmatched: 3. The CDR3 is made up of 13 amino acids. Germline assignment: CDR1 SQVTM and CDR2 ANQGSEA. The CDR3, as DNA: TGCAGCGTTGAGACAGGGGGCGCTTACGAGCAGTACTTC. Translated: CSVETGGAYEQYF.

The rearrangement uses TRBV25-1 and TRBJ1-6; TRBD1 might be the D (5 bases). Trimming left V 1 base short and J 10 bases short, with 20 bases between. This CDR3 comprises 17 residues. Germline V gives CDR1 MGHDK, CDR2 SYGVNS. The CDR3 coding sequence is TGTGCCAGCAGTGAATCTCTCGGGACGTTGGTGGAATCACCCCTCCACTTT. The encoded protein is CASSESLGTLVESPLHF.

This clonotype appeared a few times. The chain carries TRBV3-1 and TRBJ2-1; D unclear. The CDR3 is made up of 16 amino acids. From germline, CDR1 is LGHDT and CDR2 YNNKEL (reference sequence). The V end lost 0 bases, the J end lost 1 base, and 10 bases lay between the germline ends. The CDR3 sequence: CASSQDHGRSYNEQFF. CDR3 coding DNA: TGTGCCAGCAGCCAAGATCACGGCAGATCCTACAATGAGCAGTTCTTC.

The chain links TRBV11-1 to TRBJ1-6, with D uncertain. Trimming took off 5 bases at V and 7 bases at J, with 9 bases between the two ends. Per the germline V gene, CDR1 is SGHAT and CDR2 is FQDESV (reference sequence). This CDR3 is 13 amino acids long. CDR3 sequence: CASSQEENSPLHF. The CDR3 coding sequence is TGTGCCAGCAGCCAGGAGGAGAATTCACCCCTCCACTTT. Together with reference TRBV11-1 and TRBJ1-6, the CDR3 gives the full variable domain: EAEVAQSPRYKITEKSQAVAFWCDPISGHATLYWYRQILGQGPELLVQFQDESVVDDSQLPKDRFSAERLKGVDSTLKIQPAELGDSAMYLCASSQEENSPLHFGNGTRLTVT.

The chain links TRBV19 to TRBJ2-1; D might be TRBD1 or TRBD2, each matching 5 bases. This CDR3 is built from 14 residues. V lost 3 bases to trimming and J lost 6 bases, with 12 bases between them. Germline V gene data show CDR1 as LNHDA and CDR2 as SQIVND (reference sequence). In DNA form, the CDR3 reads TGTGCCAGTAGTATTCTGGGACCAACCAATGAGCAGTTCTTC. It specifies CASSILGPTNEQFF.

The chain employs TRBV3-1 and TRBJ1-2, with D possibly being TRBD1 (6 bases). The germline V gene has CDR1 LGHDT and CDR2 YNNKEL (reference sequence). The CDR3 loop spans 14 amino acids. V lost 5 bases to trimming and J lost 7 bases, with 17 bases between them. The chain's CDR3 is CASSFNPQGGGYTF. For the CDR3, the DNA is TGTGCCAGCAGCTTCAATCCACAGGGCGGTGGCTACACCTTC.

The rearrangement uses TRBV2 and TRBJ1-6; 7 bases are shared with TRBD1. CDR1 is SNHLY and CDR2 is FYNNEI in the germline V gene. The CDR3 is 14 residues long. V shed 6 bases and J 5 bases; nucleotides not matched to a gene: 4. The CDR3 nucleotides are TGTGCCAGCAGAAACAGGGGTAATAATTCACCCCTCCACTTT. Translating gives CASRNRGNNSPLHF.

CDR3 in amino acids: CASSLKVETQYF. For the CDR3, the DNA is TGTGCCAGCAGCTTAAAGGTGGAGACCCAGTACTTC. J is TRBJ2-5 and V is TRBV7-8; the D is unclear. V was trimmed by 2 bases and J by 5 bases, leaving 6 bases between them. CDR3 length: 12 amino acids. CDR1 is SGHVS and CDR2 is FQNEAQ in the germline V gene.

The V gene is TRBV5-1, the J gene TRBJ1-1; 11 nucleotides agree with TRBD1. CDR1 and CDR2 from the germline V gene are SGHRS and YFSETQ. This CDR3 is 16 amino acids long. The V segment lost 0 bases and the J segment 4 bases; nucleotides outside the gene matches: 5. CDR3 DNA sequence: TGCGCCAGCAGCTTGGGGTTTGGGACAGGGGGCACTGAAGCTTTCTTT. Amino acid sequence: CASSLGFGTGGTEAFF.

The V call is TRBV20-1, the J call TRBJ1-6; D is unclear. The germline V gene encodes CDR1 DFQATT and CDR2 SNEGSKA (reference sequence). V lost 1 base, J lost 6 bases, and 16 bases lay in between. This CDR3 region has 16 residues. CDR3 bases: TGCAGTGCTAGAGCTATAACAGACCAACCTAATTCACCCCTCCACTTT. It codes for CSARAITDQPNSPLHF.

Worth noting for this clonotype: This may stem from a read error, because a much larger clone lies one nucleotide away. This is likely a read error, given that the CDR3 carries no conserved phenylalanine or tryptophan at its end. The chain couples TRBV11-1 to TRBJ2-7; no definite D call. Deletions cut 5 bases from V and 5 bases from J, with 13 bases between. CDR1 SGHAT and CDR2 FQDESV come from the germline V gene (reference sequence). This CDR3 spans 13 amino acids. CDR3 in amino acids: CASSLGRADEQYL. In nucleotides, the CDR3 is TGTGCCAGCAGCCTCGGCCGGGCGGACGAGCAGTACCTC.

The CDR3 region is CASSPLRDKPSHHGYTF. CDR3 coding DNA: TGTGCCAGCAGCCCCCTTCGGGACAAACCTTCGCACCATGGCTACACCTTC. The chain joins TRBV11-1 to TRBJ1-2, with a tentative D call TRBD1 (6 bases). Germline CDR1 and CDR2: SGHAT and FQDESV (reference sequence). Trimming took 5 bases from V and 6 from J, leaving 25 bases between them. This CDR3 spans 17 amino acids.

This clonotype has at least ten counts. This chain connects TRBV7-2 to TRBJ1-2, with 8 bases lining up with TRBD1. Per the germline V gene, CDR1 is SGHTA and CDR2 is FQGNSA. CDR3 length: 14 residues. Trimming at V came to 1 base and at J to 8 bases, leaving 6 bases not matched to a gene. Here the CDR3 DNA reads TGTGCCAGCAGCTTAGACCAGGGGGCGCGCGGCTACACCTTC. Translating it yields CASSLDQGARGYTF.